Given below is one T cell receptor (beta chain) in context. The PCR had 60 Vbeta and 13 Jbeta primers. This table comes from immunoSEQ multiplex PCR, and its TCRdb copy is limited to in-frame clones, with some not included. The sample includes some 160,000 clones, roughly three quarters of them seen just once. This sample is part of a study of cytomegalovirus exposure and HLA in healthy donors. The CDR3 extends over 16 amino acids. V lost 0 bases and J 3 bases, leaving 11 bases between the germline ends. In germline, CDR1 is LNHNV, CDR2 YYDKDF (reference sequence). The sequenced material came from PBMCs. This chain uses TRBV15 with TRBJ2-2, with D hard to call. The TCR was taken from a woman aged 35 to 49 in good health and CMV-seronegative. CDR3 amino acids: CATSRDRVPDTGELFF. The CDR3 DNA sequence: TGTGCCACCAGCAGAGATCGGGTTCCGGACACCGGGGAGCTGTTTTTT.